This TCR beta chain was retrieved from a study of OX40 agonist ivuxolimab in advanced cancers. The V and J ends lost 10 bases and 1 base, in that order; junction bases with no gene match: 10. Germline V gives CDR1 MDHEN, CDR2 SYDVKM. This CDR3 has 17 residues. The method was immunoSEQ multiplex PCR; TCRdb's version includes in-frame clones alone and lacks a portion of them. The table lists 55,000 to 90,000 clones, roughly 85% of them singletons. The clonotype comes from an adult with an advanced solid tumor such as melanoma, head and neck, liver or kidney cancer. The source material was CD4+ or CD8+ T cells sorted from blood, sampled in a trial of the OX40 agonist ivuxolimab. This chain connects TRBV28 to TRBJ1-6, with TRBD1 matching over 10 bases. The CDR3 DNA is TGTGCCACCACCGGGACAGGGGTTGAGTCCTATAATTCACCCCTCCACTTT. Translation: CATTGTGVESYNSPLHF.